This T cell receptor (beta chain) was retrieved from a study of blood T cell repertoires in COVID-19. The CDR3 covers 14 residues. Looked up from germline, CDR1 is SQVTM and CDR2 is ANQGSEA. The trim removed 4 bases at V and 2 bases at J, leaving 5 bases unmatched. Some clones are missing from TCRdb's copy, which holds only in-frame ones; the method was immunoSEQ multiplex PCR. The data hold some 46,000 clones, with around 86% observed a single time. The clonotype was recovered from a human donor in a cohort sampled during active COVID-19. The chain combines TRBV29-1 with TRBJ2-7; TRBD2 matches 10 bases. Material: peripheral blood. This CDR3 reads CSVGGGLAAYEQYF. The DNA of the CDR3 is TGCAGCGTTGGTGGCGGACTAGCGGCCTACGAGCAGTACTTC.